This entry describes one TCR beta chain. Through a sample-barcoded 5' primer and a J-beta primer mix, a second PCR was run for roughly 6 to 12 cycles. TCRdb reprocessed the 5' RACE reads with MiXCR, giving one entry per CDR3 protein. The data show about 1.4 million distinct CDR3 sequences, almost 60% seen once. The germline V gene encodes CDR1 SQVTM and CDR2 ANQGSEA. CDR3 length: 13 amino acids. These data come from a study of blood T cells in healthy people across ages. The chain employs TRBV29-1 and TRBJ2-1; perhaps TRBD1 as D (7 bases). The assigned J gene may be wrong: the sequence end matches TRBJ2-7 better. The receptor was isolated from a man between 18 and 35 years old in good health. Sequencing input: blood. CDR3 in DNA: TGCAGCCGCAGGGGGGCCCCCTACAATGAGCAGTACTTC. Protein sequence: CSRRGAPYNEQYF.